The 15 T cell receptor beta chains presented below share a single source sample, sequenced in a study of control samples from healthy donors and cancer patients. Produced via immunoSEQ multiplex PCR; TCRdb's table is partial and in-frame only. The table records over 110,000 clones, 88% of them present only once. Sequencing was done on a sample of blood. Source of these receptors: a woman aged 25-40 years in good health.

The V gene is TRBV5-1, the J gene TRBJ2-5, with D tentatively TRBD2 (6 bases). Trimming stripped 1 base from V and 4 bases from J, with 14 bases between. CDR3 length equals 15 residues. Germline V gene sequence: CDR1 SGHRS, CDR2 YFSETQ. The CDR3 region is CASSLFPSDAETQYF. CDR3 sequence (DNA): TGCGCCAGCAGCTTGTTTCCTAGCGATGCAGAGACCCAGTACTTC.

The genes are TRBV2 and TRBJ2-7, with D tentatively TRBD1 (6 bases). Germline V gene data show CDR1 as SNHLY and CDR2 as FYNNEI. The CDR3 has 11 amino acids. Trimming pared 6 bases from V and 10 bases from J, leaving 13 bases between. The DNA for the CDR3 is TGTGCCAGCAGAGAAACAGGGATACAGTACTTC. Its translation is CASRETGIQYF.

The chain has TRBV11-3 and TRBJ2-1; 7 bases match TRBD2. Trimming removed 6 bases from V and 7 bases from J; junction bases left unmatched: 6. The CDR3 consists of 13 residues. Germline-derived CDR1 and CDR2 are SGHNT and YENEEA. In nucleotides, the CDR3 is TGTGCCAGCAGTACGGGACTAACGAATGAGCAGTTCTTC. It is translated as CASSTGLTNEQFF.

The chain joins TRBV3-1 (or the pseudogene TRBV3-2) to TRBJ2-1, with TRBD2 matching over 10 bases. Trimming removed 1 base from V and 8 bases from J; junction bases left unmatched: 8. The CDR3 totals 16 residues. Germline CDR1 LGHDT, CDR2 YNNKEL (reference sequence). The DNA of the CDR3 is TGTGCCAGCAGCCAAGTTAGCCTAGCGGGAGTAGATGAGCAGTTCTTC. Translating it yields CASSQVSLAGVDEQFF.

This clone has only one observation. The chain employs TRBV5-4 and TRBJ1-2; D may be TRBD1 (5 bases). CDR3 length equals 15 residues. Trimming removed 1 base at V and 5 bases at J, with 15 bases between. Germline-derived CDR1 and CDR2 are SGHNT and YYREEE (reference sequence). CDR3 region: CASSLSTGTAYGYTF. CDR3 nucleotides: TGTGCCAGCAGCTTGTCAACCGGGACGGCGTATGGCTACACCTTC.

The rearrangement links TRBV2 to TRBJ1-5, with TRBD1 as a possible D gene (5 bases). The CDR3 totals 15 residues. The V end lost 1 base, the J end lost 5 bases, and 12 bases lay between the germline ends. CDR1 and CDR2 from the germline V gene are SNHLY and FYNNEI. The CDR3 DNA reads TGTGCCAGCAGTGAAGTAGGGGCCGGCGATCAGCCCCAGCATTTT. It yields the protein CASSEVGAGDQPQHF.

This rearrangement joins TRBV6-4 to TRBJ2-3; TRBD1 matches at 7 bases. J was trimmed by 1 base and V by 2 bases; bases with no gene match: 6. The CDR3 is made up of 16 amino acids. The germline V gene encodes CDR1 MRHNA and CDR2 SNTAGT. The CDR3: CASSDGQERCTDTQYF. The CDR3 bases are TGTGCCAGCAGTGACGGACAGGAAAGGTGCACAGATACGCAGTATTTT.

The chain has TRBV10-3 and TRBJ1-3; no firm D call. Germline V lookup: CDR1 ENHRY, CDR2 SYGVKD. There are 14 residues in the CDR3. V was pared by 6 bases and J by 0 bases, with 9 bases between. CDR3 residues: CAIRVDGSGNTIYF. CDR3 nucleotides: TGTGCCATCAGAGTAGACGGCTCTGGAAACACCATATATTTT.

The genes are TRBV7-9 and TRBJ2-7; D may be TRBD1 (7 bases). V was shortened by 4 bases and J by 4 bases, with 14 bases between the two germline ends. The germline gives CDR1 SEHNR, CDR2 FQNEAQ (reference sequence). This CDR3 comprises 14 residues. The chain's CDR3 is CASSSRDRSYEQYF. As DNA, the CDR3 is TGTGCCAGCAGCTCGCGGGACAGATCTTACGAGCAGTACTTC. Full variable domain (remainder filled in from reference TRBV7-9 and TRBJ2-7): DTGVSQNPRHKITKRGQNVTFRCDPISEHNRLYWYRQTLGQGPEFLTYFQNEAQLEKSRLLSDRFSAERPKGSFSTLEIQRTEQGDSAMYLCASSSRDRSYEQYFGPGTRLTVT.

This clone was counted only a few times. The V and J genes are TRBV6-5 and TRBJ1-3, with TRBD1 identical over 7 bases. This CDR3 has 12 amino acids. V lost 7 bases, J lost 6 bases, and 3 bases stayed unmatched. CDR1 and CDR2 from the germline V gene are MNHEY and SVGAGI. CDR3 in DNA: TGTGCCAGCATCGGGACAGCAAACACCATATATTTT. It specifies CASIGTANTIYF.

V usage is TRBV25-1 and J usage is TRBJ2-7; D is ambiguous. CDR1 and CDR2 from the germline V gene are MGHDK and SYGVNS. The V and J ends lost 1 base and 9 bases respectively, with 7 bases between them. The CDR3 is made up of 11 amino acids. CDR3 sequence reads: CASSEFGGQYF. The CDR3 nucleotides are TGTGCCAGCAGTGAATTCGGCGGGCAGTACTTC.

There are many counts of this clone. The chain couples TRBV9 to TRBJ2-3; D gene unclear. V lost 5 bases, J lost 1 base, and 11 bases lay in between. The CDR3 covers 14 residues. Germline assignment: CDR1 SGDLS and CDR2 YYNGEE. In DNA form, the CDR3 reads TGTGCCAGCAGGGTATCAGATGGCACAGATACGCAGTATTTT. This encodes CASRVSDGTDTQYF.

The chain joins TRBV5-1 to TRBJ2-1; D is undetermined. V lost 2 bases and J lost 8, with 14 bases in between. This CDR3 region has 14 residues. The germline CDR1 and CDR2 sequences are SGHRS and YFSETQ. CDR3 region: CASSLSPPGDEQFF. The CDR3 region has the DNA TGCGCCAGCAGCTTATCCCCCCCGGGCGATGAGCAGTTCTTC.

This rearrangement joins TRBV25-1 to TRBJ2-3, with 9 nucleotides matching TRBD1. Germline V gene lookup returns CDR1 MGHDK and CDR2 SYGVNS. This CDR3 spans 15 amino acids. J gave up 5 bases and V 6 bases, and 9 bases lay outside the gene matches. The CDR3: CASSQYRGQGDTQYF. The CDR3 DNA follows: TGTGCCAGCAGCCAGTACAGGGGGCAAGGAGATACGCAGTATTTT. Looking up the rest from reference TRBV25-1 and TRBJ2-3 gives the full variable domain: EADIYQTPRYLVIGTGKKITLECSQTMGHDKMYWYQQDPGMELHLIHYSYGVNSTEKGDLSSESTVSRIRTEHFPLTLESARPSHTSQYLCASSQYRGQGDTQYFGPGTRLTVL.

V usage is TRBV5-4 and J usage is TRBJ1-2; D ambiguous. CDR1 is SGHNT, CDR2 YYREEE, per germline (reference sequence). The CDR3 has 14 residues. V shed 3 bases and J shed 2 bases, with 11 bases lying between them. DNA of the CDR3: TGTGCCAGCAGCTCGGGAAGGCGGAACTATGGCTACACCTTC. The encoded protein is CASSSGRRNYGYTF. The full variable domain, completed using reference TRBV5-4 and TRBJ1-2, is ETGVTQSPTHLIKTRGQQVTLRCSSQSGHNTVSWYQQALGQGPQFIFQYYREEENGRGNFPPRFSGLQFPNYSSELNVNALELDDSALYLCASSSGRRNYGYTFGSGTRLTVV.